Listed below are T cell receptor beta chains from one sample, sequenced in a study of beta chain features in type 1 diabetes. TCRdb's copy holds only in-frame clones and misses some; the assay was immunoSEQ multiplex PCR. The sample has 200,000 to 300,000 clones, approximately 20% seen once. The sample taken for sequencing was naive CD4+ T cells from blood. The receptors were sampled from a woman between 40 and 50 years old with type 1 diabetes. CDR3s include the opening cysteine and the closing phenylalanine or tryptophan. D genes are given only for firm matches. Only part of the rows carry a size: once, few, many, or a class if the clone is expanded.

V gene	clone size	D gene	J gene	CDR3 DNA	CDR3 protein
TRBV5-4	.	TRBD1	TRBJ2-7	TGTGCCAGCAGCCAGGGACAGGTTAGCTCCTACGAGCAGTACTTC	CASSQGQVSSYEQYF
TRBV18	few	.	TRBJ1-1	TGTGCCAGCTCCCAGGGGCAAGCTTTCTTT	CASSQGQAFF
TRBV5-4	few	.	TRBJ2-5	TGTGCCAGCAGCTTGGCTACCCTCCAAGAGACCCAGTACTTC	CASSLATLQETQYF
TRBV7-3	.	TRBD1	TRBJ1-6	TGTGCCAGCAGCTCTACAGGGGGAACGAATTCACCCCTCCACTTT	CASSSTGGTNSPLHF
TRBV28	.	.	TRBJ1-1	TGTGCCAGCTCAATCGGAGGAACTGAAGCTTTCTTT	CASSIGGTEAFF
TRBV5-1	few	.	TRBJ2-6	TGCGCCAGCAGTCCCCCGGTAGACAGCTCTGGGGCCAACGTCCTGACTTTC	CASSPPVDSSGANVLTF
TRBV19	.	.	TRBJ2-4	TGTGCCAGTAGTCCACGAGATGCCATTCAGTACTTC	CASSPRDAIQYF
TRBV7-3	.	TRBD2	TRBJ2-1	TGTGCCAGCAGCCCCACTAGCGGGGGCAGAAATGAGCAGTTCTTC	CASSPTSGGRNEQFF
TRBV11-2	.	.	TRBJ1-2	TGTGCCAGCAGCCCCCCGGGGGTCCCTATGGGTGGCTACACCTTC	CASSPPGVPMGGYTF
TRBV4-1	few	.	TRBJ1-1	TGCGCCAGCAGCGTAACAGGGCCTACGCACACTGAAGCTTTCTTT	CASSVTGPTHTEAFF
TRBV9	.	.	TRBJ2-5	TGTGCCAGCAGCGTAAGGGGTTTTGATGAGACCCAGTACTTC	CASSVRGFDETQYF
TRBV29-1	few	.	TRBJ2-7	TGCAGCGTTGGGGAGTACGAGCAGTACTTC	CSVGEYEQYF
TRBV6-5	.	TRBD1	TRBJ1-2	TGTGCCAGCAGTTACTCCCCGACAGGGGTTGGGTATGGCTACACCTTC	CASSYSPTGVGYGYTF
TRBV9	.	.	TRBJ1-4	TGTGCCAGCAGCCGGGTCCCCGGGGAAAAACTGTTTTTT	CASSRVPGEKLFF
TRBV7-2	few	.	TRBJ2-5	TGTGCCAGCAGCCTTTTTCCCGGGGGTCAAGAGACCCAGTACTTC	CASSLFPGGQETQYF